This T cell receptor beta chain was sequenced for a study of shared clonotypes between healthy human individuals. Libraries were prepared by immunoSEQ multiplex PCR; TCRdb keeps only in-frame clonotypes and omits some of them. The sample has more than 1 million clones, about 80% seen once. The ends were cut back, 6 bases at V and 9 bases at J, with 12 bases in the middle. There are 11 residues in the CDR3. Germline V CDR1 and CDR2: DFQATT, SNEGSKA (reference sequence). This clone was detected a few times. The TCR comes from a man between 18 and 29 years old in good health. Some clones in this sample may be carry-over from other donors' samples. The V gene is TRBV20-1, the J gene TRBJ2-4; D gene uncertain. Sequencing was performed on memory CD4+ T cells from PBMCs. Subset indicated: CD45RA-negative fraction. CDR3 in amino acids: CSAYRSSIQYF. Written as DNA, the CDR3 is TGCAGTGCGTACAGATCTAGCATTCAGTACTTC.